This T cell receptor beta chain was found in a study of cytomegalovirus exposure and HLA in healthy donors. General study points: Researchers catalogued over 150 TCR beta chains as cytomegalovirus-associated. Reportedly, a later analysis found an Asian-associated ancestry cluster had fewer N-insertions than the approximately 700-donor mean.

Note on this clone: Its antigen is unidentified.

Use of 60 Vbeta and 13 Jbeta primers characterized the PCR. Produced via immunoSEQ multiplex PCR; TCRdb's table is partial and in-frame only. Of roughly 170,000 clones listed, approximately 75% are singletons. The sequencing sample was made of PBMCs. The clonotype was recovered from a girl aged 5 to 17 in good health and CMV-seronegative.

CDR3 in amino acids: CASSHDYQGVNTEAFF. In DNA, the CDR3 is TGTGCCAGCAGCCACGATTACCAGGGGGTGAACACTGAAGCTTTCTTT. The V call is TRBV5-4, the J call TRBJ1-1; 7 nucleotides align to TRBD1. This CDR3 comprises 16 residues. CDR1 is SGHNT, CDR2 YYREEE, per germline (reference sequence). V lost 4 bases, J lost 0 bases, and 9 bases stayed unmatched.